The 27 T cell receptor beta chains reported below all come from one sample, sequenced in a study of blood T cell repertoires in COVID-19. TCRdb's copy holds only in-frame clones and misses some; the assay was immunoSEQ multiplex PCR. The sample lists 250,000 to 350,000 clones, around 84% seen once, with over 1.3% in the top ten. Sequencing input: peripheral blood. The receptor source for this set is a human donor with COVID-19, enrolled during active disease. The donor label of this sample is uncertain.

For this clone: A junction boundary mismatches the germline segment, possibly from a read error. This chain's CDR3 is CASSAREREGTNTQYF. In DNA, the CDR3 is TGTGCCAGCAGTGCCAGGGAGCGGGAGGGCACAAATACGCAGTATTTT. V usage is TRBV6-1 and J usage is TRBJ2-3; 10 bases line up with TRBD2. Germline assignment: CDR1 MNHNS and CDR2 SASEGT. The CDR3 covers 16 residues.

This chain connects TRBV28 to TRBJ1-1, with 9 bases matching TRBD1. Unmatched junction bases numbered 7, after V lost 5 bases and J lost 3 bases. Germline lookup yields CDR1 MDHEN and CDR2 SYDVKM. The CDR3 covers 15 residues. The CDR3 region is CASSLGTGTYTEAFF. Here the CDR3 DNA reads TGTGCCAGCAGTCTTGGGACAGGGACCTACACTGAAGCTTTCTTT.

This clone was observed a few times. DNA for the CDR3: TGCGCCAGCAGCCAAGGACTAGCGGCTTCCTACGAGCAGTACTTC. Translation: CASSQGLAASYEQYF. V and J are TRBV4-1 and TRBJ2-7, with 9 bases aligning to TRBD2. The CDR3 extends over 15 amino acids. V dropped 1 base and J dropped 1; count of bases not matched to a gene: 2. The germline V gene has CDR1 MGHRA and CDR2 YSYEKL.

The genes are TRBV11-3 and TRBJ2-3, with 12 positions matching TRBD2. V gave up 5 bases and J gave up 5 bases; unmatched junction bases: 11. This CDR3 comprises 17 residues. CDR1 SGHNT and CDR2 YENEEA come from the germline V gene. The CDR3 spells CASSPGLAGRAGDTQYF. DNA of the CDR3: TGTGCCAGCAGCCCGGGACTAGCGGGCCGCGCTGGAGATACGCAGTATTTT.

This chain uses TRBV3-1 (or the pseudogene TRBV3-2) with TRBJ2-1, with 8 positions matching TRBD1. The CDR3 is 13 residues long. After removal of 10 bases from V and 4 bases from J, the junction contained 6 bases not matched to a gene. Germline lookup yields CDR1 LGHDT and CDR2 YNNKEL (reference sequence). CDR3 region: CATLDRGYNEQFF. For the CDR3, the DNA is TGTGCCACCCTCGACAGGGGTTACAATGAGCAGTTCTTC.

The genes are TRBV15 and TRBJ1-2, with 11 bases that match TRBD1. CDR1 is LNHNV, CDR2 YYDKDF, per germline (reference sequence). The length of the CDR3 is 17 residues. The V segment lost 5 bases and the J segment 3 bases; nucleotides outside the gene matches: 11. The CDR3 spells CATSPDRGLRVDYGYTF. For the CDR3, the DNA is TGTGCCACCAGCCCGGACAGGGGGCTTCGCGTTGACTATGGCTACACCTTC.

This clone has just a few counts. The rearrangement joins TRBV27 to TRBJ1-4; no definite D call. V lost 4 bases to trimming and J lost 5 bases, with 8 bases between them. The CDR3 is made up of 13 amino acids. Germline CDR1 reads MNHEY; CDR2 reads SMNVEV (reference sequence). CDR3: CASSYSGNEKLFF. Here the CDR3 DNA reads TGTGCCAGCAGTTACTCGGGAAATGAAAAACTGTTTTTT.

The J gene is TRBJ2-2, the V gene TRBV3-1 (or the pseudogene TRBV3-2); 9 bases are shared with TRBD2. The CDR3 covers 16 residues. Trimming took 4 bases from V and 3 from J; bases not matched to a gene: 6. Looked up from germline, CDR1 is LGHDT and CDR2 is YNNKEL (reference sequence). This CDR3 is CASSRSGRGYTGELFF. The CDR3 nucleotides are TGTGCCAGCAGCCGTAGCGGGAGAGGGTACACCGGGGAGCTGTTTTTT.

The chain employs TRBV27 and TRBJ2-6, with 7 bases lining up with TRBD2. The CDR3 length is 18 residues. The V segment lost 6 bases and the J segment 5 bases; nucleotides outside the gene matches: 16. From germline, CDR1 is MNHEY and CDR2 SMNVEV (reference sequence). This chain's CDR3 is CASSISLPGLPRANVLTF. The CDR3 region has the DNA TGTGCCAGCAGCATAAGTTTACCGGGACTACCAAGGGCCAACGTCCTGACTTTC.

The chain joins TRBV29-1 to TRBJ2-3; D might be TRBD2 (6 bases). Germline V gene lookup returns CDR1 SQVTM and CDR2 ANQGSEA. Trimming cost V 3 bases and J 3 bases, with 7 bases left between them. CDR3 length: 12 residues. The CDR3 loop is CSVEEGTDTQYF. As DNA, the CDR3 is TGCAGCGTTGAGGAGGGAACAGATACGCAGTATTTT.

This chain joins TRBV5-1 and TRBJ2-7; 9 bases line up with TRBD2. This CDR3 region has 19 residues. Trimming cost V 0 bases and J 5 bases; bases outside gene matches: 18. Germline V gene data show CDR1 as SGHRS and CDR2 as YFSETQ. CDR3 DNA: TGCGCCAGCAGCTTGGCCTTGTCCGCCAGCAGCGGGAGGATAAACGAGCAGTACTTC. Translation: CASSLALSASSGRINEQYF.

This clone was counted only a few times. The chain uses TRBV2 and TRBJ1-1; 9 nucleotides agree with TRBD1. The CDR3 sequence is 16 residues long. From germline, CDR1 is SNHLY and CDR2 FYNNEI. The junction had 13 bases not matched to a gene; V was cut back by 11 bases and J by 0 bases. The CDR3 DNA is TGTGCCGACAGAGTTGGGACAGGGCACCTGAACACTGAAGCTTTCTTT. Translation: CADRVGTGHLNTEAFF.

V and J are TRBV27 and TRBJ1-1, with TRBD1 identical over 8 bases. CDR3 size: 14 residues. Trimming at V came to 6 bases and at J to 1 base, leaving 4 bases not matched to a gene. Germline V gene sequence: CDR1 MNHEY, CDR2 SMNVEV (reference sequence). The CDR3 bases are TGTGCCAGCAGGCGGGGACAGGCGAACACTGAAGCTTTCTTT. Encoded protein: CASRRGQANTEAFF.

The rearrangement links TRBV9 to TRBJ2-3; 7 nucleotides match TRBD2. Germline loops: CDR1 SGDLS, CDR2 YYNGEE. The CDR3 length is 14 residues. The junction had 4 bases not matched to a gene; V was cut back by 1 base and J by 5 bases. The CDR3 sequence is CASSVSGGGDTQYF. CDR3 DNA: TGTGCCAGCAGCGTATCGGGGGGTGGAGATACGCAGTATTTT.

The rearrangement links TRBV9 to TRBJ2-1, with D unclear. The CDR3 has 13 amino acids. Trimming cost V 1 base and J 8 bases, with 10 bases left between them. CDR1 SGDLS and CDR2 YYNGEE come from the germline V gene. The CDR3 spells CASSVRLEDEQFF. CDR3 nucleotide sequence: TGTGCCAGCAGCGTACGCCTCGAGGATGAGCAGTTCTTC.

This sequence joins TRBV7-3 and TRBJ1-3, with D perhaps TRBD1 (5 bases). This CDR3 has 15 amino acids. Germline CDR1 reads SGHTA; CDR2 reads FQGTGA. V was clipped by 4 bases and J by 8 bases, with 18 bases between them. Here the CDR3 DNA reads TGTGCCAGCAGCTCTACAGGTGCTGATTTCGACACCATATATTTT. Protein product: CASSSTGADFDTIYF.

This clone was counted a few times. The chain joins TRBV28 to TRBJ2-3; D may be TRBD1 (7 bases). The CDR3 contains 19 residues. The V end was cut by 2 bases, the J end by 1 base, with 22 bases between. Germline V gives CDR1 MDHEN, CDR2 SYDVKM. The DNA for the CDR3 is TGTGCCAGCAGTTTAGTCTTAGGGCAGGGGGGACGCGGCACAGATACGCAGTATTTT. Protein product: CASSLVLGQGGRGTDTQYF.

The chain is built from TRBV14 and TRBJ2-1, with 7 bases that match TRBD1. CDR1 is SGHDN, CDR2 FVKESK, per germline. The CDR3 consists of 16 residues. J gave up 2 bases and V 4 bases, and 8 bases lay outside the gene matches. CDR3 nucleotide sequence: TGTGCCAGCAGCCCCCTGGGACAGCTAACCTACAATGAGCAGTTCTTC. Translating it yields CASSPLGQLTYNEQFF.

V and J are TRBV30 and TRBJ1-5, with a possible D match to TRBD1 (5 bases). V lost 0 bases and J 7 bases, leaving 13 bases between the germline ends. This CDR3 contains 14 residues. Germline values: CDR1 GTSNPN, CDR2 SVGIG (reference sequence). The CDR3 DNA follows: TGTGCCTGGAGTGTAGGGGATTTAAGCCAGCCCCAGCATTTT. Encoded protein: CAWSVGDLSQPQHF.

V and J are TRBV29-1 and TRBJ2-1; 9 bases align to TRBD2. CDR3 size: 15 residues. CDR1 and CDR2 (germline): SQVTM, ANQGSEA. V shed 3 bases, J shed 0 bases, and the junction held 3 bases outside the gene matches. DNA for the CDR3: TGCAGCGTTGAGAGGACTAGCGTCTCCTACAATGAGCAGTTCTTC. Protein: CSVERTSVSYNEQFF.

V usage is TRBV5-1 and J usage is TRBJ2-1; no clear D gene. This CDR3 is 14 amino acids long. V gave up 7 bases and J gave up 2 bases, with 13 bases separating them. From germline, CDR1 is SGHRS and CDR2 YFSETQ. CDR3 in amino acids: CASLQDSTYNEQFF. CDR3 DNA sequence: TGCGCCAGCCTCCAAGACTCCACCTACAATGAGCAGTTCTTC. Looking up the rest from reference TRBV5-1 and TRBJ2-1 gives the full variable domain: KAGVTQTPRYLIKTRGQQVTLSCSPISGHRSVSWYQQTPGQGLQFLFEYFSETQRNKGNFPGRFSGRQFSNSRSEMNVSTLELGDSALYLCASLQDSTYNEQFFGPGTRLTVL.

On this clone itself: This specimen includes other DNA sequences encoding the same CDR3. The CDR3 sequence: CASRRGLTDTQYF. CDR3 nucleotides: TGTGCCAGCCGACGGGGACTCACAGATACGCAGTATTTT. The V call is TRBV6-5, the J call TRBJ2-3; D perhaps matches TRBD2 (6 bases). Trimming removed 8 bases from V and 2 bases from J, with 11 bases in between. This CDR3 is built from 13 residues. From germline, CDR1 is MNHEY and CDR2 SVGAGI.

The chain employs TRBV3-1 (or the pseudogene TRBV3-2) and TRBJ2-2; a possible D gene is TRBD1 (6 bases). V was cut by 1 base and J by 1 base, with 10 bases left in between. The length of the CDR3 is 16 residues. Looked up from germline, CDR1 is LGHDT and CDR2 is YNNKEL (reference sequence). The CDR3 DNA is TGTGCCAGCAGCCAAGGAGGGGGACAGAACACCGGGGAGCTGTTTTTT. This gives the protein CASSQGGGQNTGELFF.

The chain links TRBV7-3 to TRBJ2-6; TRBD2 might be the D (5 bases). The CDR3 is 16 amino acids. V was shortened by 2 bases and J by 4 bases, with 12 bases between the two germline ends. Germline CDR1 reads SGHTA; CDR2 reads FQGTGA. For the CDR3, the DNA is TGTGCCAGCAGCTTAGGACTCGCGGCCGGGGCCAACGTCCTGACTTTC. It specifies CASSLGLAAGANVLTF.

The chain combines TRBV7-6 with TRBJ1-5, with D perhaps TRBD1 (5 bases). CDR3 length equals 14 residues. Germline CDR1 reads SGHVS; CDR2 reads FNYEAQ. Trimming pared 1 base from V and 7 bases from J, leaving 11 bases between. The CDR3 loop is CASSLGGAGQPQHF. DNA of the CDR3: TGTGCCAGCAGCTTAGGAGGGGCGGGACAGCCCCAGCATTTT.

The rearrangement joins TRBV18 to TRBJ1-5; D is unresolved. Germline V gene sequence: CDR1 KGHSH, CDR2 LQKENI. V lost 6 bases to trimming and J lost 5 bases, with 17 bases between them. This CDR3 spans 15 amino acids. CDR3 residues: CASSREGGSDQPQHF. CDR3 DNA: TGTGCCAGCTCGCGCGAGGGCGGGTCCGATCAGCCCCAGCATTTT.

The genes are TRBV24-1 and TRBJ2-7; D perhaps matches TRBD2 (5 bases). CDR3 length: 16 residues. The germline V gene has CDR1 KGHDR and CDR2 SFDVKD. V lost 3 bases and J lost 4, with 18 bases in between. CDR3 amino acids: CATSDVGGSSLYEQYF. CDR3 sequence (DNA): TGTGCCACCAGTGATGTAGGAGGCAGTTCGTTATACGAGCAGTACTTC.